This TCR beta chain stems from a study of blood T cell repertoires in COVID-19. Across the whole study: Donors in the United States, Italy and Spain gave samples during acute or convalescent COVID-19.

Measured with immunoSEQ multiplex PCR; TCRdb has only the in-frame clones, and not every one. The sample consists of around 99,000 clones, about nine tenths of them appearing once. The source material was peripheral blood. The receptor's source is a man aged 50 to 59 with acute or convalescent COVID-19.

The CDR3 region has the DNA TGTGCCACCAGTGGCTCCTGGGGCACCGAAAGAGGTACCGGGGAGCTGTTTTTT. Protein sequence: CATSGSWGTERGTGELFF. The gene calls are TRBV24-1 and TRBJ2-2, with D perhaps matching TRBD1 (5 bases). Trimming removed 5 bases at V and 5 bases at J, with 23 bases between. The CDR3 is 18 residues long. Germline V gives CDR1 KGHDR, CDR2 SFDVKD.